This T cell receptor (beta chain) was identified in a study of early T cells in non-severe SARS-CoV-2 infection. Background on the study: Sequenced bulk RNA came from whole blood that was unsorted, and chains were unpaired. Findings and caveats of the study: Anti-spike CD8 responses were favored in VDJdb matching, and private and CD4 specificities were missed.

Tagging with unique molecular identifiers was applied to individual cDNA molecules. A single record per CDR3 protein comes from TCRdb applying MiXCR to the 5' RACE reads. Among 55,000 to 75,000 distinct CDR3 sequences, 6.5% to 8.5% were seen once, and the ten largest hold 3% to 3.5%. This clonotype was recorded many times. The antigen remains unidentified. Per germline, CDR1 MNHNS and CDR2 SASEGT. The J segment lost 1 base and the V segment lost 4 bases, leaving 4 bases of the junction unmatched. This CDR3 region has 15 residues. Material for sequencing was whole blood. The rearrangement uses TRBV6-1 and TRBJ2-3; TRBD2 agrees at 8 bases. The receptor comes from an adult who was a healthcare worker with PCR-confirmed SARS-CoV-2 infection or an uninfected control (not recorded which). CDR3 amino acids: CASSGKRERTDTQYF. The CDR3 DNA is TGTGCCAGCAGTGGCAAGCGGGAGCGCACAGATACGCAGTATTTT.